A single sample is the source of the 17 T cell receptor beta chains below, sequenced in a study of blood T cell repertoires in COVID-19. Generated by immunoSEQ multiplex PCR, the TCRdb table keeps only in-frame clones and is missing some. Counted here are roughly 330,000 clones, 80% to 90% occurring once; the ten biggest clones make up approximately 5%. Sequences were obtained from PBMCs or T cells enriched from blood (not recorded which). All receptors derive from a woman aged 25 to 39 who had recovered from COVID-19.

This clone appeared a few times. The genes are TRBV28 and TRBJ1-1, with 7 positions matching TRBD1. The CDR3 consists of 15 residues. V dropped 3 bases and J dropped 5; count of bases not matched to a gene: 9. The germline V gene has CDR1 MDHEN and CDR2 SYDVKM. The CDR3 loop is CASSFLDSGGTEAFF. In nucleotides, the CDR3 is TGTGCCAGCAGTTTTTTGGACTCAGGGGGAACTGAAGCTTTCTTT.

This chain joins TRBV28 and TRBJ1-1; TRBD1 agrees at 7 bases. Per germline, CDR1 MDHEN and CDR2 SYDVKM. The trim removed 4 bases at V and 3 bases at J, leaving 17 bases unmatched. The CDR3 is 18 amino acids. The CDR3 DNA reads as TGTGCCAGCAGTTCATACTTCAGGGGGACGGCTGGGTACACTGAAGCTTTCTTT. This encodes CASSSYFRGTAGYTEAFF.

This clone appeared once. The rearrangement uses TRBV24-1 and TRBJ1-6; D call uncertain. Trimming cost V 1 base and J 4 bases, with 13 bases left between them. This CDR3 contains 17 residues. CDR1 and CDR2 from the germline V gene are KGHDR and SFDVKD. The CDR3 bases are TGTGCCACCAGTGATTTCCAGTTGGAGGGTTATAATTCACCCCTCCACTTT. Its translation: CATSDFQLEGYNSPLHF.

V gene TRBV9 combines with J gene TRBJ2-7, with D perhaps matching TRBD2 (6 bases). The CDR3 has 14 amino acids. V lost 2 bases to trimming and J lost 4 bases, with 13 bases between them. CDR1 and CDR2 (germline): SGDLS, YYNGEE. CDR3 bases: TGTGCCAGCAGCGTGACTAGTCGGGGTTACGAGCAGTACTTC. Protein sequence: CASSVTSRGYEQYF.

The J gene is TRBJ2-1, the V gene TRBV9; TRBD2 aligns across 11 bases. Germline V gene lookup returns CDR1 SGDLS and CDR2 YYNGEE. V was clipped by 1 base and J by 7 bases; unmatched bases: 4. The CDR3 has 15 amino acids. CDR3 coding DNA: TGTGCCAGCAGCGTAATAGCGGGGGGGAGGAATGAGCAGTTCTTC. It yields the protein CASSVIAGGRNEQFF.

The V gene is TRBV2, the J gene TRBJ1-1; tentatively, D is TRBD1 (5 bases). In germline, CDR1 is SNHLY, CDR2 FYNNEI. This CDR3 has 13 amino acids. V lost 4 bases, J lost 5 bases, and 11 bases lay in between. As DNA, the CDR3 is TGTGCCAGCAGTGCGGGCCCAGGGACTGAAGCTTTCTTT. Encoded protein: CASSAGPGTEAFF. Combining the CDR3 with reference TRBV2 and TRBJ1-1 gives the whole variable domain EPEVTQTPSHQVTQMGQEVILRCVPISNHLYFYWYRQILGQKVEFLVSFYNNEISEKSEIFDDQFSVERPDGSNFTLKIRSTKLEDSAMYFCASSAGPGTEAFFGQGTRLTVV.

The chain couples TRBV5-4 to TRBJ2-5; 8 bases align to TRBD1. Germline lookup yields CDR1 SGHNT and CDR2 YYREEE (reference sequence). The V gene end was trimmed by 4 bases and the J gene end by 5 bases; junction bases not matched to a gene: 7. This CDR3 has 14 residues. The CDR3 sequence: CASSLSSGGETQYF. CDR3 DNA sequence: TGTGCCAGCAGCCTTTCCTCAGGGGGCGAGACCCAGTACTTC.

This clone has just a few counts. The CDR3 DNA reads as TGTGCCACCAGCAGAGACAGCTCCTATAATTCACCCCTCCACTTT. It yields the protein CATSRDSSYNSPLHF. The chain uses TRBV15 and TRBJ1-6, with D unclear. Germline values: CDR1 LNHNV, CDR2 YYDKDF (reference sequence). This CDR3 comprises 15 residues. V was clipped by 0 bases and J by 0 bases, with 3 bases between them.

The chain couples TRBV6-6 to TRBJ1-2, with 8 bases matching TRBD1. The germline CDR1 and CDR2 sequences are MNHNY and SVGAGI (reference sequence). The CDR3 sequence is 13 residues long. V lost 5 bases to trimming and J lost 6 bases; unmatched junction nucleotides: 5. The CDR3 DNA is TGTGCCAGCAGTCCCAGGGGGCAGAATGGCTACACCTTC. Residues: CASSPRGQNGYTF.

The chain recombines TRBV30 with TRBJ2-2; 12 bases are shared with TRBD1. The CDR3 consists of 15 residues. V was clipped by 3 bases and J by 4 bases; unmatched bases: 3. In germline, CDR1 is GTSNPN, CDR2 SVGIG (reference sequence). The CDR3, as DNA: TGTGCCTGGAGCTCGGGACAGGGGGCCACCGGGGAGCTGTTTTTT. This encodes CAWSSGQGATGELFF. The variable domain in full, with the rest retrieved from reference TRBV30 and TRBJ2-2, is SQTIHQWPATLVQPVGSPLSLECTVEGTSNPNLYWYRQAAGRGLQLLFYSVGIGQISSEVPQNLSASRPQDRQFILSSKKLLLSDSGFYLCAWSSGQGATGELFFGEGSRLTVL.

V usage is TRBV30 and J usage is TRBJ1-6, with D unresolved. V was shortened by 0 bases and J by 7 bases, with 10 bases between the two germline ends. CDR3 length equals 14 residues. Germline V gene data show CDR1 as GTSNPN and CDR2 as SVGIG (reference sequence). Here the CDR3 reads CAWSVMSENSPLHF. For the CDR3, the DNA is TGTGCCTGGAGTGTAATGTCAGAAAATTCACCCCTCCACTTT.

V gene TRBV21-1 combines with J gene TRBJ1-1. TRBV21-1 is classified as a pseudogene. The CDR3 runs 20 residues. CDR3 sequence reads: CASSKVYVEKSVSQYTEAFF. In DNA form, the CDR3 reads TGTGCCAGCAGCAAAGTATACGTTGAGAAGAGCGTGAGTCAGTACACTGAAGCTTTCTTT.

Only a few counts were recorded for this clone. The chain recombines TRBV14 with TRBJ2-1; 11 bases are shared with TRBD1. J gave up 0 bases and V 4 bases, and 14 bases lay outside the gene matches. CDR1 and CDR2 from the germline V gene are SGHDN and FVKESK. This CDR3 is built from 20 residues. CDR3 DNA sequence: TGTGCCAGCAGCCCGTTACCGGGACAGGGGGTCTCTAGCTCCTACAATGAGCAGTTCTTC. Translation gives CASSPLPGQGVSSSYNEQFF.

CDR3: CAISVGLVAQETQYF. The CDR3 DNA follows: TGTGCCATCAGTGTGGGACTAGTGGCCCAAGAGACCCAGTACTTC. The V and J genes are TRBV10-3 and TRBJ2-5, with 8 bases identical to TRBD2. CDR1 is ENHRY, CDR2 SYGVKD, per germline. This CDR3 spans 15 amino acids. Trimming removed 4 bases from V and 1 base from J; junction bases left unmatched: 5.

This rearrangement joins TRBV6-5 to TRBJ1-6; D unresolved. The CDR3 consists of 14 residues. Trimming removed 6 bases at V and 7 bases at J, with 13 bases between. CDR1 is MNHEY, CDR2 SVGAGI, per germline. CDR3 nucleotides: TGTGCCAGCAGCGTTACATCAACCAATTCACCCCTCCACTTT. This encodes CASSVTSTNSPLHF.

At least ten counts were recorded for this clone. V gene TRBV5-6 combines with J gene TRBJ1-2, with D perhaps TRBD1 (6 bases). Germline CDR1 reads SGHDT; CDR2 reads YYEEEE. The V end lost 4 bases, the J end lost 2 bases, and 9 bases lay between the germline ends. CDR3 length: 13 amino acids. CDR3 in DNA: TGTGCCAGCAGCCCGCAGGGGAACTATGGCTACACCTTC. It codes for CASSPQGNYGYTF. Based on the CDR3 plus reference TRBV5-6 and TRBJ1-2, the full variable domain is DAGVTQSPTHLIKTRGQQVTLRCSPKSGHDTVSWYQQALGQGPQFIFQYYEEEERQRGNFPDRFSGHQFPNYSSELNVNALLLGDSALYLCASSPQGNYGYTFGSGTRLTVV.

The V call is TRBV7-9, the J call TRBJ1-4; D might be TRBD1 (5 bases). The CDR3 sequence is 14 residues long. Germline CDR1 SEHNR, CDR2 FQNEAQ (reference sequence). V was clipped by 3 bases and J by 4 bases, with 9 bases between them. The CDR3 region has the DNA TGTGCCAGCAGCTTGGGGGGAAGTAATGAAAAACTGTTTTTT. It codes for CASSLGGSNEKLFF.